Included here is one T cell receptor (beta chain) sequence, with context. Its specific antigen is unknown. Base qualities are missing; no much larger clone stands one base away. This entry is derived from a study of blood T cells in healthy people across ages (dated by TCRdb to the mid-2010s). For context, the study as a whole: In model experiments, template switching captured roughly one uniquely barcoded TCR beta cDNA molecule for every two T cells. Donors of different ages were randomly distributed across sequencing lanes to avoid experimental bias. The donors were split into four age groups: young (average 16 years), middle-aged (over 35), aged (approximately 60) and long-lived (roughly 77). To track age-related changes in TCR beta repertoire diversity, the study relied on deep sequencing normalized with unique cDNA molecular identifiers. The study analyzed two additional independent replicas of 1 million unique cDNA reads from the same blood draw for two donors, one aged 18 to 30 and one aged 80 or older.

The germline ends are 15 bases apart after V is trimmed by 9 bases and J by 0 bases. The CDR3 runs 15 amino acids, cysteine and phenylalanine included. Left in the record is the CDR3 DNA by itself, 45 bases read in frame from the first base. The germline V gene supplies CDR1 SNHLY and CDR2 FYNNEI. The library relied on 5' RACE. The listed sequencing device is Illumina HiSeq 2500. The second PCR ran for about 6 to 11 cycles and used a J-beta primer mix along with a sample-barcoded 5' primer. A template-switch 5' adaptor carrying 12 random nucleotides introduced a unique molecular identifier onto each TCR beta cDNA molecule. Each sample yielded at least 3 million CDR3-containing paired-end reads. First-strand cDNA was synthesized from all RNA with the Mint cDNA synthesis kit, primed by a TRBC-specific oligonucleotide. All cDNA was treated with uracil-DNA glycosylase and then went through a first 18-cycle PCR with the universal primers M1SS and BC2_uni_R. The authors' pipeline ran thus. For normalization, 1 million high-quality reads, each with a distinct molecular identifier, were randomly selected from each sample. Instead of being binned into consensus sequences, reads with shared molecular identifiers were discarded. MiTCR, with a Q25 quality threshold and the strictest error-elimination algorithm, was used for CDR3 identification, clonotype clustering and error correction. A nonparametric unseen species model with Euler transformation was used to estimate lower-bound total TCR beta diversity. TCRdb reprocessed the public reads (quality trimming at Q25 with fastp, clone calling with MiXCR) and kept in-frame beta chains. Entries that share a CDR3 protein sequence are merged under the most common genes and DNA. TCRdb's processing, not the study's, gives the V and J calls here. The sample table holds fewer than 1.5 million distinct CDR3 sequences, of which roughly 40% were seen once. Clones ranked in the top ten supply 7.9% of the sample.

Paper-wide results and their limitations: As age increased, observed TCR beta diversity per million T cells dropped in a roughly linear way, and a significant reduction was already evident by age roughly 40. Estimates of total diversity based on one million sequenced T cells were regarded as lower bounds and as underestimates. Because the CMV infection status of the donors was unknown, age-related changes in expanded clonotypes may potentially have been confounded. There was a strong correlation between observed TCR beta diversity and the percentage of naive T cells measured by flow cytometry. Bulk unsorted PBMC profiling prevented conclusive comparison of naive and antigen-experienced compartments. Compared with the aged group, more naive CD4+ T cells, fewer expanded clones and increased TCR diversity were shown by the long-lived group, suggesting age selection.

Donors were about 36 systemically healthy Caucasian individuals from Russia aged roughly 6 to 95 years. About 10 milliliters of peripheral blood were collected from each donor into EDTA-treated Vacutainer tubes. Ficoll-Paque density-gradient centrifugation was used to isolate PBMCs, with at least 7 million per sample. Trizol reagent was used to extract total RNA from PBMCs, with at least 5 micrograms per sample. For every donor, flow cytometry on a PBMC aliquot measured the percentage of naive CD45RAhigh/CD27high T cells. The material sequenced was blood. Recombination connected TRBV2 to TRBJ2-1; TRBD1 could be the D gene, as 7 bases match. The origin of this receptor is a woman aged 18 to 35 in good health. Here is the DNA: TGTGCCAGGATGCCAGGGGGGAGCTCCTACAATGAGCAGTTCTTC. This is translated as CARMPGGSSYNEQFF.